This T cell receptor (beta chain) was found in a study of neoadjuvant anti-PD-1 for oral cavity cancer. On the study more broadly: Non-progressing patients received a fourth nivolumab dose near day 43, then surgery on days 50-56.

Sequencing was performed with immunoSEQ multiplex PCR; in TCRdb, only in-frame clones are kept and a portion is missing. In the table there are 15,000 or so clones, about 76% of which are singletons. This clone has only a few counts. This CDR3 has 15 residues. Trimming shortened V by 6 bases and J by 0 bases, and 11 bases separated the two germline ends. Germline V gene data show CDR1 as SGHVS and CDR2 as FNYEAQ. Indicated time point: after neoadjuvant nivolumab, at surgical resection. This TCR was sampled from a person between 35 and 79 years old with oral cavity squamous cell carcinoma. Sequencing was performed on PBMCs, taken after nivolumab (anti-PD-1) treatment. The chain has TRBV7-6 and TRBJ2-2, with D unclear. CDR3 protein: CASRVGGANTGELFF. CDR3 in DNA: TGTGCCAGCAGGGTTGGCGGAGCGAACACCGGGGAGCTGTTTTTT.